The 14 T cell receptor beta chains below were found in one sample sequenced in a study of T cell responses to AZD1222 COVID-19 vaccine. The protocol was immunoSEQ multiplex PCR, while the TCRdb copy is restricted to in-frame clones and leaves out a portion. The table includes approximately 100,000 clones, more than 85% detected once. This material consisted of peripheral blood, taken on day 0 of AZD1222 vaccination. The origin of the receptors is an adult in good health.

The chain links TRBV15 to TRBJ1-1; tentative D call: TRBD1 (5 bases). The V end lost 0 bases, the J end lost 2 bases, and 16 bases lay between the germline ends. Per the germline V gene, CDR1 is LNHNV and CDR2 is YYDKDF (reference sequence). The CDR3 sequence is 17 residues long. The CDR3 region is CATSRDLPGTVNTEAFF. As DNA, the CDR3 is TGTGCCACCAGCAGAGATCTCCCCGGGACGGTCAACACTGAAGCTTTCTTT.

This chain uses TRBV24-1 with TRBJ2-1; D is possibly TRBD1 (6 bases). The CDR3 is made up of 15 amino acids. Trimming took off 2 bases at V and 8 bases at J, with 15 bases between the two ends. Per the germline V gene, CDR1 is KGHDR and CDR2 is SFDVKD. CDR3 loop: CATSDSQMGADEQFF. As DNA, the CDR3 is TGTGCCACCAGTGATTCCCAAATGGGGGCGGATGAGCAGTTCTTC.

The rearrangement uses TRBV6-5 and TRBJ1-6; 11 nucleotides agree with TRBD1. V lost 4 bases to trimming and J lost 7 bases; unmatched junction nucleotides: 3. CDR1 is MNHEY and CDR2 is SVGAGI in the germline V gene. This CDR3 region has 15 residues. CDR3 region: CASSSGTGGNSPLHF. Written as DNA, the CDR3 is TGTGCCAGCAGTTCGGGGACAGGGGGGAATTCACCCCTCCACTTT.

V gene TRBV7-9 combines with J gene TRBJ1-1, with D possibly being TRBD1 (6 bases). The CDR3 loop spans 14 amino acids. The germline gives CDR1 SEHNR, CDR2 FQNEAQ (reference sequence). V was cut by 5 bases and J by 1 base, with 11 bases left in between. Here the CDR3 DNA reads TGTGCCAGCAGCGCGGCGGGACAGAACACTGAAGCTTTCTTT. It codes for CASSAAGQNTEAFF.

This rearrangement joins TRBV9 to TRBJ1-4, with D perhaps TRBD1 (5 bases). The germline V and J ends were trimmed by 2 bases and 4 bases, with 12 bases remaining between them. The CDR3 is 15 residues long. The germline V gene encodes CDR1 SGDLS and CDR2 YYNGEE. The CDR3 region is CASSVMGTNNEKLFF. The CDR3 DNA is TGTGCCAGCAGCGTGATGGGGACCAATAATGAAAAACTGTTTTTT.

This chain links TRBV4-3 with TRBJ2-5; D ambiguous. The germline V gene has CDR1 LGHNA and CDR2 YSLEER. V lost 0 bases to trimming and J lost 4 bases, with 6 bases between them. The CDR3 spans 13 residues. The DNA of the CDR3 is TGCGCCAGCAGCCAAGATCTGTCAGAGACCCAGTACTTC. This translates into CASSQDLSETQYF.

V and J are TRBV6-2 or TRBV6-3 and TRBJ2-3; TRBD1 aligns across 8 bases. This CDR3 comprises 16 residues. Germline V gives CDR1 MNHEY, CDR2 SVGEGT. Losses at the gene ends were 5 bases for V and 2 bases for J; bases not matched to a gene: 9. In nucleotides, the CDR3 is TGTGCCAGCAGTAAAAGGACAGGGAGCCTCACAGATACGCAGTATTTT. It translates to CASSKRTGSLTDTQYF.

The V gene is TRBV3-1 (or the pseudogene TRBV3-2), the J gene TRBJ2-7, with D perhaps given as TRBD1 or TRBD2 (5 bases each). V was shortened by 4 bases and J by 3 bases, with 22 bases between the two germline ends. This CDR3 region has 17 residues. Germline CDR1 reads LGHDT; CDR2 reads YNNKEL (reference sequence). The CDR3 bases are TGTGCCAGCAGCCCGCGAGAGTCTCCAGGGAGAATCTACGAGCAGTACTTC. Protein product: CASSPRESPGRIYEQYF.

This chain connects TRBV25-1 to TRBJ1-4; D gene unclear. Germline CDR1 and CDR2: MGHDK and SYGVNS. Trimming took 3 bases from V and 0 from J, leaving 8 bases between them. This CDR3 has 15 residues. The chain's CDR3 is CASSERSATNEKLFF. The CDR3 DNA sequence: TGTGCCAGCAGTGAGAGGAGCGCAACTAATGAAAAACTGTTTTTT.

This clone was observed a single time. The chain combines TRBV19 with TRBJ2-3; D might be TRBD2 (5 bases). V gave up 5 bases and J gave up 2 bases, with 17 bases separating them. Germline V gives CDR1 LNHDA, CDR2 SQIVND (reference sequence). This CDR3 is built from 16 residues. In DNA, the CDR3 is TGTGCCAGTAGTCTTGGAGGCGGGTTAATCACAGATACGCAGTATTTT. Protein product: CASSLGGGLITDTQYF.

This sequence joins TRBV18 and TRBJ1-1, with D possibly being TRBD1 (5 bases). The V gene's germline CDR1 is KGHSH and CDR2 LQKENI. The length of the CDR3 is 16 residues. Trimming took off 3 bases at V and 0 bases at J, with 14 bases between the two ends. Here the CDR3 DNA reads TGTGCCAGCTCACCCGACAGCCCCATCATGAACACTGAAGCTTTCTTT. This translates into CASSPDSPIMNTEAFF.

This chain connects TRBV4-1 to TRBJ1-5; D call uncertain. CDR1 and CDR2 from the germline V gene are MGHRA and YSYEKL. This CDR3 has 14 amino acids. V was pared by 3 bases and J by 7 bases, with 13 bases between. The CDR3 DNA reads TGCGCCAGCAGCCATGTTTCTAAAGACCAGCCCCAGCATTTT. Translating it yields CASSHVSKDQPQHF.

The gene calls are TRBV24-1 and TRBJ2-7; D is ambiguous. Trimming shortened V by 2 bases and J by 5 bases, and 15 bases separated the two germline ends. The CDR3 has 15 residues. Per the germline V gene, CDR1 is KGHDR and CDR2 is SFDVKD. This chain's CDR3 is CATSDSRQISDEQYF. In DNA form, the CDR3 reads TGTGCCACCAGTGATTCGCGGCAGATTAGTGACGAGCAGTACTTC.

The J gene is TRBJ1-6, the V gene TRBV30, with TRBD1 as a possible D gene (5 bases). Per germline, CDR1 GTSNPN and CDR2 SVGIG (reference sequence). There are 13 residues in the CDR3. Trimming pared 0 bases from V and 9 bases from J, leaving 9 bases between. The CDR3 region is CAWSVLGASPLHF. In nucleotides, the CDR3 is TGTGCCTGGAGTGTACTCGGGGCTTCACCCCTCCACTTT. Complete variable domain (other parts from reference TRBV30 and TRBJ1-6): SQTIHQWPATLVQPVGSPLSLECTVEGTSNPNLYWYRQAAGRGLQLLFYSVGIGQISSEVPQNLSASRPQDRQFILSSKKLLLSDSGFYLCAWSVLGASPLHFGNGTRLTVT.